This T cell receptor beta chain was sequenced during a study of T cell responses to AZD1222 COVID-19 vaccine. Study-level results: Just a handful of AZD1222 recipients were seropositive at baseline. Compared with day 0, the breadth and depth of the Spike-specific TCR repertoire rose significantly after two doses of AZD1222. Nearly half of spike-specific TCRs reportedly target unmutated variant regions. Most donors were white British and more were female, and clonal diversity was possibly underestimated.

Data came from immunoSEQ multiplex PCR; TCRdb stores just in-frame clones and leaves some out. In the table there are some 150,000 clones, around 90% of which are singletons. For this clone: Its antigen is unknown.

The origin of this receptor is an adult who received the MenACWY meningococcal vaccine as a control. This specimen consisted of peripheral blood, obtained 28 days after the second dose of the MenACWY control vaccine.

CDR3 loop: CASSFELEQGAPLHF. Written as DNA, the CDR3 is TGTGCCAGCAGCTTTGAGCTCGAACAGGGAGCACCCCTCCACTTT. This sequence joins TRBV7-9 and TRBJ1-6, with D possibly TRBD1 on 6 matching bases. Germline values: CDR1 SEHNR, CDR2 FQNEAQ (reference sequence). V was pared by 3 bases and J by 11 bases, with 17 bases between. The CDR3 contains 15 residues.